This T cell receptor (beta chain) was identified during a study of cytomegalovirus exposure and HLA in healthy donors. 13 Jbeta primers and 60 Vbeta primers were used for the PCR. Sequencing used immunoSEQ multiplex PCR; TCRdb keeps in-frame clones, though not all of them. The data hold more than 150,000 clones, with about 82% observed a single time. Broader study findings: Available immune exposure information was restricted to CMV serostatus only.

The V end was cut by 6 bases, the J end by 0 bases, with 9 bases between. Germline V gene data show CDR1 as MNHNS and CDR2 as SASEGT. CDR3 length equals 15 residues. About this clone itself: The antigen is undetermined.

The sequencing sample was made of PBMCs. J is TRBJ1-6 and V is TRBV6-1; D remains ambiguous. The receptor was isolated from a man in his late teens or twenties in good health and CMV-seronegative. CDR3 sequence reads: CASRGRDSYNSPLHF. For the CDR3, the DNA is TGTGCCAGCAGGGGGAGAGACTCCTATAATTCACCCCTCCACTTT.